The 5 T cell receptor beta chains given below trace back to one sample, sequenced in a study of vaccination and CD4 T cells after COVID-19. Treatment indicated: approximately 9-day PBMC culture with coronavirus spike peptide pools or control peptides (ViraFEST assay). No antigens are known for them. The Oncomine TCR Beta short-read assay was applied to DNA of cultured CD4+ T cells. TCRdb re-called the PCR reads with MiXCR, one entry per CDR3 protein. The sample lists 12,000 or so distinct CDR3 sequences, around 48% occurring once. Sequenced material: CD4+ T cells from blood, cultured in vitro. Receptors originate from a human donor who had recovered from COVID-19.

The chain links TRBV19 to TRBJ1-6, with 7 bases matching TRBD1. V dropped 7 bases and J dropped 7; count of bases not matched to a gene: 7. CDR1 LNHDA and CDR2 SQIVND come from the germline V gene (reference sequence). The CDR3 spans 14 residues. DNA of the CDR3: TGTGCCAGTAATTGGCGACAGGGAAATTCACCCCTCCACTTT. Encoded protein: CASNWRQGNSPLHF.

The chain is built from TRBV7-9 and TRBJ1-1; 8 bases fit TRBD1. The CDR3 loop spans 16 amino acids. Losses at the gene ends were 2 bases for V and 4 bases for J; bases not matched to a gene: 9. Germline CDR1 and CDR2: SEHNR and FQNEAQ (reference sequence). The CDR3 DNA is TGTGCCAGCAGCTTATCAGCCGCAGGGGGCGGCACTGAAGCTTTCTTT. Translated: CASSLSAAGGGTEAFF.

This clonotype is deemed medium-sized. The rearrangement links TRBV20-1 to TRBJ1-6; 8 bases are shared with TRBD1. After removal of 2 bases from V and 10 bases from J, the junction contained 10 bases not matched to a gene. The CDR3 is 15 residues long. Germline CDR1 is DFQATT and CDR2 is SNEGSKA (reference sequence). The CDR3 coding sequence is TGCAGTGCTAGACTTGGACAGGGTTTACGGTCACCCCTCCACTTT. The encoded protein is CSARLGQGLRSPLHF.

V usage is TRBV6-1 and J usage is TRBJ2-3, with D uncertain. The V end was cut by 2 bases, the J end by 0 bases, with 3 bases between. Germline values: CDR1 MNHNS, CDR2 SASEGT. The CDR3 is 13 residues long. The CDR3 DNA follows: TGTGCCAGCAGTGAACGAAGCACAGATACGCAGTATTTT. Protein sequence: CASSERSTDTQYF.

This clonotype was recorded a few times. The chain employs TRBV10-3 and TRBJ1-2; TRBD1 agrees at 7 bases. V lost 5 bases, J lost 4 bases, and 4 bases stayed unmatched. Germline V gives CDR1 ENHRY, CDR2 SYGVKD. The CDR3 loop spans 13 amino acids. The chain's CDR3 is CAISKGAGYGYTF. In nucleotides, the CDR3 is TGTGCCATCAGTAAGGGGGCCGGCTATGGCTACACCTTC.